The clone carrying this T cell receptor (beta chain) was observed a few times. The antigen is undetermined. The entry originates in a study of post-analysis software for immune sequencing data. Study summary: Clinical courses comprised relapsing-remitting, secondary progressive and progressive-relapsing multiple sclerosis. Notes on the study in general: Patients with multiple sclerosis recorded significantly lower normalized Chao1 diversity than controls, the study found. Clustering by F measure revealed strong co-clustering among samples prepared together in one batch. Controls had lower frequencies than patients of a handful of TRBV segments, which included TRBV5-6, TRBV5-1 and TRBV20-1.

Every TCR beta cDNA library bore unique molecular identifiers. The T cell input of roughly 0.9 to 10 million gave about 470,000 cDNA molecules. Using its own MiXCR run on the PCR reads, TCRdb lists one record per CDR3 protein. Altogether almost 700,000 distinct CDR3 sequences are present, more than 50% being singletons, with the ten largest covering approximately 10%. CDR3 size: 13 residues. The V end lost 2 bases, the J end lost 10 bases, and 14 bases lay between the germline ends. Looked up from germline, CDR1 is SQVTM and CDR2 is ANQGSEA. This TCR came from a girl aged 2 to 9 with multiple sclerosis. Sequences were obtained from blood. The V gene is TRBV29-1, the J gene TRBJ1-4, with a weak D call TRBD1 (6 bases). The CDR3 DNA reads TGCAGCGTTGAACCGGACAGTTCGGGAAAACTGTTTTTT. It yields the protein CSVEPDSSGKLFF.